This T cell receptor (beta chain) originates from a study of T-cell reconstitution after alpha-beta-depleted transplantation in children. Broader study findings: Surviving recipient T cells and thymic progenitors accounted for the high day-60 TCRbeta diversity observed in some patients.

Unique molecular identifiers were built into the TCRbeta library. TCRdb used MiXCR to reprocess the PCR reads, holding one entry per CDR3 protein. There are 500,000 to 750,000 distinct CDR3 sequences in the sample; approximately 13% occur only once, and about 2% lies in the top ten. In this sample, this clonotype turned up a few times. Its antigen remains unknown. Trimming cost V 6 bases and J 4 bases; bases outside gene matches: 7. CDR1 is MDHEN and CDR2 is SYDVKM in the germline V gene. The CDR3 extends over 14 amino acids. The sequence was obtained from a male patient younger than 18 who had a stem cell transplant for acute myeloid leukemia, so the T cells may come from the graft donor. The chain links TRBV28 to TRBJ2-5; 8 nucleotides match TRBD1. Material: PBMCs, mostly from graft donor cells, obtained 360 days after TCRalphabeta/CD19-depleted stem cell transplant. CDR3 region: CASSRTGKGETQYF. In nucleotides, the CDR3 is TGTGCCAGCAGCCGGACAGGGAAGGGAGAGACCCAGTACTTC.